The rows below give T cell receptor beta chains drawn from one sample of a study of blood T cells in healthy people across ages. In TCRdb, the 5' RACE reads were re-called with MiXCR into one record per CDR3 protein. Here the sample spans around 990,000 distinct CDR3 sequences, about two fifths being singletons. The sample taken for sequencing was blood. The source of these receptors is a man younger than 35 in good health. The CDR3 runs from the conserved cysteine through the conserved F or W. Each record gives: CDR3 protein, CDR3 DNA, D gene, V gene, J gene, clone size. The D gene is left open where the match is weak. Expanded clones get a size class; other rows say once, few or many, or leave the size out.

CDR3: CASNAGGNYGYTF
DNA: TGTGCCAGCAACGCGGGGGGGAACTATGGCTACACCTTC
D: .
V: TRBV7-8
J: TRBJ1-2
size: few

CDR3: CASTTGGQGMGGEQFF
DNA: TGTGCCAGCACCACCGGGGGACAGGGGATGGGGGGTGAGCAGTTCTTC
D: TRBD1
V: TRBV7-2
J: TRBJ2-1
size: .

CDR3: CASSSRGWQPQHF
DNA: TGTGCCAGCAGTTCGAGGGGCTGGCAGCCCCAGCATTTT
D: .
V: TRBV6-2/TRBV6-3
J: TRBJ1-5
size: .

CDR3: CASSFFSNRPRDSSYEQYF
DNA: TGTGCCAGCAGTTTTTTTTCCAACCGCCCCCGGGACAGCTCCTACGAGCAGTACTTC
D: TRBD1
V: TRBV12-3/TRBV12-4
J: TRBJ2-7
size: once

CDR3: CSAFSGGGSYGEQFF
DNA: TGCAGTGCATTTAGCGGGGGGGGATCGTACGGCGAGCAGTTCTTC
D: TRBD2
V: TRBV20-1
J: TRBJ2-1
size: .

CDR3: CASSVGAGHYGYTF
DNA: TGTGCCAGCAGCGTAGGAGCCGGGCACTATGGCTACACCTTC
D: .
V: TRBV9
J: TRBJ1-2
size: .

CDR3: CASSQETGDGNTEAFF
DNA: TGTGCCAGCAGCCAGGAAACGGGCGACGGGAACACTGAAGCTTTCTTT
D: .
V: TRBV4-2
J: TRBJ1-1
size: .

CDR3: CASSPPALRPRRTNTEAFF
DNA: TGTGCCAGCTCACCACCAGCCTTGCGGCCAAGAAGGACGAACACTGAAGCTTTCTTT
D: .
V: TRBV18
J: TRBJ1-1
size: .

CDR3: CASSMTDSGNTIYF
DNA: TGCGCCAGCAGCATGACAGACTCTGGAAACACCATATATTTT
D: .
V: TRBV5-1
J: TRBJ1-3
size: .

CDR3: CASSHPDRGGYGYTF
DNA: TGTGCCAGCAGTCACCCGGACAGGGGGGGATATGGCTACACCTTC
D: TRBD1
V: TRBV6-6
J: TRBJ1-2
size: .

CDR3: CAIKWTGDPNTEAFF
DNA: TGTGCCATCAAGTGGACAGGGGATCCCAACACTGAAGCTTTCTTT
D: TRBD1
V: TRBV10-3
J: TRBJ1-1
size: .

CDR3: CASSDDWELEQFF
DNA: TGTGCCAGCAGCGACGACTGGGAGCTTGAGCAGTTCTTC
D: .
V: TRBV7-9
J: TRBJ2-1
size: .

CDR3: CASSQDVRSSPLHF
DNA: TGTGCCAGCAGCCAAGATGTGAGGAGTTCACCCCTCCACTTT
D: .
V: TRBV3-1
J: TRBJ1-6
size: .

CDR3: CASRTSGTTQETQYF
DNA: TGTGCCAGCAGAACCTCCGGGACAACTCAAGAGACCCAGTACTTC
D: .
V: TRBV5-5
J: TRBJ2-5
size: .

CDR3: CASSEMVAGGQDTQYF
DNA: TGTGCCAGCAGTGAAATGGTAGCGGGAGGGCAAGATACGCAGTATTTT
D: TRBD2
V: TRBV2
J: TRBJ2-3
size: .

CDR3: CASSLAGVVRDTQYF
DNA: TGTGCCAGCAGCCTAGCGGGAGTTGTAAGAGATACGCAGTATTTT
D: TRBD2
V: TRBV7-2
J: TRBJ2-3
size: once

CDR3: CASSQGTGLYEQYF
DNA: TGTGCCAGCAGCCAGGGGACAGGCCTTTACGAGCAGTACTTC
D: TRBD1
V: TRBV4-2
J: TRBJ2-7
size: many

CDR3: CSASLAGGLSDTQYF
DNA: TGCAGTGCGAGCCTAGCGGGGGGGCTGTCAGATACGCAGTATTTT
D: TRBD2
V: TRBV20-1
J: TRBJ2-3
size: .

CDR3: CASSLAGGSTNTGELFF
DNA: TGTGCCAGCAGTTTGGCCGGGGGATCCACCAACACCGGGGAGCTGTTTTTT
D: .
V: TRBV12-3/TRBV12-4
J: TRBJ2-2
size: .

CDR3: CASSLGGRITDTQYF
DNA: TGTGCCAGCAGCTTGGGTGGGAGAATAACAGATACGCAGTATTTT
D: .
V: TRBV5-4
J: TRBJ2-3
size: many

CDR3: CASRAGTGTDTQYF
DNA: TGTGCCAGCAGAGCCGGGACAGGCACAGATACGCAGTATTTT
D: TRBD1
V: TRBV2
J: TRBJ2-3
size: .

CDR3: CASSFLGTGGMLFF
DNA: TGTGCCAGCAGTTTCCTCGGGACAGGGGGGATGCTGTTTTTT
D: TRBD1
V: TRBV27
J: TRBJ2-2
size: few

CDR3: CASSLGEGGRDGYTF
DNA: TGTGCCAGCAGCTTAGGGGAAGGTGGAAGAGATGGCTACACCTTC
D: .
V: TRBV7-9
J: TRBJ1-2
size: .

CDR3: CASSQAGPEDEKLFF
DNA: TGTGCCAGCAGCCAAGCTGGACCAGAGGATGAAAAACTGTTTTTT
D: .
V: TRBV4-2
J: TRBJ1-4
size: .

CDR3: CTRLSYEQYF
DNA: TGCACGCGGTTGTCCTACGAGCAGTACTTC
D: .
V: TRBV29-1
J: TRBJ2-7
size: .

CDR3: CASSNRLPRGQGTGELFF
DNA: TGTGCCAGCAGCAACCGACTGCCTCGGGGTCAAGGTACCGGGGAGCTGTTTTTT
D: .
V: TRBV21-1
J: TRBJ2-2
size: .

CDR3: CASSPSSGWETQYF
DNA: TGTGCCAGCAGTCCCAGTAGCGGTTGGGAGACCCAGTACTTC
D: .
V: TRBV12-3/TRBV12-4
J: TRBJ2-5
size: .

CDR3: CSARNDREKYQPQHF
DNA: TGCAGTGCTAGAAATGACAGGGAAAAATATCAGCCCCAGCATTTT
D: TRBD1
V: TRBV20-1
J: TRBJ1-5
size: many

CDR3: CASSTSRAGNTEAFF
DNA: TGCGCCAGCAGCACGAGCAGGGCGGGGAACACTGAAGCTTTCTTT
D: .
V: TRBV4-3
J: TRBJ1-1
size: few

CDR3: CATSRDGNNEQFF
DNA: TGTGCCACCAGCAGAGATGGGAACAATGAGCAGTTCTTC
D: .
V: TRBV15
J: TRBJ2-1
size: few

CDR3: CASSLAGDYSSYNSPLHF
DNA: TGTGCCAGCAGCTTAGCAGGGGACTACAGCTCCTATAATTCACCCCTCCACTTT
D: .
V: TRBV7-2
J: TRBJ1-6
size: few

CDR3: CSARGTQSRNTEAFF
DNA: TGCAGTGCTAGAGGGACACAAAGTAGGAACACTGAAGCTTTCTTT
D: .
V: TRBV20-1
J: TRBJ1-1
size: .

CDR3: CASSVAVRVVLGYGYTF
DNA: TGTGCCAGCAGCGTAGCTGTCAGGGTCGTCTTGGGGTATGGCTACACCTTC
D: .
V: TRBV9
J: TRBJ1-2
size: few

CDR3: CASSLDQAAYEQYF
DNA: TGCGCCAGCAGCTTGGATCAGGCCGCCTACGAGCAGTACTTC
D: .
V: TRBV5-1
J: TRBJ2-7
size: few

CDR3: CSARDGRASTEAFF
DNA: TGCAGTGCTAGAGATGGGAGGGCCTCCACTGAAGCTTTCTTT
D: .
V: TRBV20-1
J: TRBJ1-1
size: .

CDR3: CASSYAEQGDSPLHF
DNA: TGTGCCAGCAGTTACGCGGAACAGGGGGATTCACCCCTCCACTTT
D: TRBD1
V: TRBV6-6
J: TRBJ1-6
size: .

CDR3: CASSPQGGRYNEQFF
DNA: TGTGCCAGCTCACCACAGGGGGGTAGATACAATGAGCAGTTCTTC
D: .
V: TRBV18
J: TRBJ2-1
size: .

CDR3: CGAIHRSTEAFF
DNA: TGCGGTGCTATCCACAGGAGCACTGAAGCTTTCTTT
D: .
V: TRBV20-1
J: TRBJ1-1
size: .

CDR3: CASILTVSEAFF
DNA: TGTGCCAGCATCTTAACCGTCAGTGAAGCTTTCTTT
D: .
V: TRBV7-9
J: TRBJ1-1
size: .

CDR3: CASSLSQVNEQFF
DNA: TGTGCCAGCAGCTTATCACAGGTCAATGAGCAGTTCTTC
D: .
V: TRBV7-2
J: TRBJ2-1
size: many